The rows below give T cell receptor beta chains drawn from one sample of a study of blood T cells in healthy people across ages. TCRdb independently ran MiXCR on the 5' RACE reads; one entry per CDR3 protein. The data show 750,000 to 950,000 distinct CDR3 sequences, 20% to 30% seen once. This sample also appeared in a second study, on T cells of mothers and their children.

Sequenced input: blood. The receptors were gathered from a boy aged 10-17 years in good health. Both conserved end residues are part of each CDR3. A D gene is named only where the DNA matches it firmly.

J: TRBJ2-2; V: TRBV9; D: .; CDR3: CASSVDPRGGSHTGELFF
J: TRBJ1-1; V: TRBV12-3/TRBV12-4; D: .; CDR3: CASSDWANTEAFF
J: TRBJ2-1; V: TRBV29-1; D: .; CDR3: CSVEDLGVGTGSYNEQFF
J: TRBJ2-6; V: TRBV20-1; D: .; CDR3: CSVLGRGANVLTF
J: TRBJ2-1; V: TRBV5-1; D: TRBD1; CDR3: CASSLGTGPQQFF
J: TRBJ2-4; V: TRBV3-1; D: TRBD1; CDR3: CASSPQVGQQNIQYF
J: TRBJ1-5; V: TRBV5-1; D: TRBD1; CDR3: CASSPTGAKGQPQHF
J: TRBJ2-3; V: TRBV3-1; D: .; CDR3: CASRLGLSGTDTQYF
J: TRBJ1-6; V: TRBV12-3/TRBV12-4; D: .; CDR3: CASSWTESNSPLHF
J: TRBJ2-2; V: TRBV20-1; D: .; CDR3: CSARVQGIGTGELFF
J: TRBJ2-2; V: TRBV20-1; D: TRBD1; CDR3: CSAVGQGLVGELFF
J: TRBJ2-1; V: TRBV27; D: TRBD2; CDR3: CASRLAGGREQFF
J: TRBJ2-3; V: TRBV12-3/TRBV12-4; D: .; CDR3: CASSLLRDTQYF
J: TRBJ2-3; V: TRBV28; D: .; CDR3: CASSFGQGIRYF
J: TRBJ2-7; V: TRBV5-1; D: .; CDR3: CASRGVHYEQYF
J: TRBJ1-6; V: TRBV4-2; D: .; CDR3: CASSQTTDGNSPLHF
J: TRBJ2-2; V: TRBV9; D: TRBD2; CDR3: CASSVVLSGGYTGELFF
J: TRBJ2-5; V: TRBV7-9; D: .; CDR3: CASSPRDLSGTQYF
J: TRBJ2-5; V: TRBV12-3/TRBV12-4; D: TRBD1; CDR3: CASSSRDSLYQETQYF
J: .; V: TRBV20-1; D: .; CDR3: CSARMGHEQYF
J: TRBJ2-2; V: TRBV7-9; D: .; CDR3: CASSQDSFSSTGELFF
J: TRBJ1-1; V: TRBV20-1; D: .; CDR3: CSARDITEAFF
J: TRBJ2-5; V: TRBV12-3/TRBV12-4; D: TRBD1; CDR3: CASSPGTAPSQETQYF
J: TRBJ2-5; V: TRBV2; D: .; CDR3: CASSGGNQETQYF
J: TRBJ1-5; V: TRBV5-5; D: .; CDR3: CASSYGPNQPQHF
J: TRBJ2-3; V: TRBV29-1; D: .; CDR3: CSVGGKQDSTDTRYF
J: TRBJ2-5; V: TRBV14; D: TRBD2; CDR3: CASSQKRGVQETQYF
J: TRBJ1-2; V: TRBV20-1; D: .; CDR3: CSARTGPRMGYTF
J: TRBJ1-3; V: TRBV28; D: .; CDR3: CASSPRSPGRGNTIYF
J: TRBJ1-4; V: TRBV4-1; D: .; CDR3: CASSQVPDEKLFF
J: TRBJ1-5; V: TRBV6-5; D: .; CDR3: CASRPDPMGNQPQHF
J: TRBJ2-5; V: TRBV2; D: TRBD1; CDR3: CASTRGGSQETQYF